This T cell receptor (beta chain) was recorded in a study of neoadjuvant anti-PD-1 for oral cavity cancer. Study background: Around day 43, patients without progression received a fourth nivolumab dose before surgery.

Trimming took 4 bases from V and 0 from J, leaving 13 bases between them. The germline gives CDR1 MGHRA, CDR2 YSYEKL. The CDR3 runs to 16 residues. The time point denotes: after neoadjuvant nivolumab, at surgical resection. Patients had HPV-negative, locally advanced oral cavity squamous cell carcinoma. As concerns this clone: What it binds is unknown.

PBMC libraries mostly used approximately 500 ng of input genomic DNA, with six replicates per sample. The repertoire was sequenced with immunoSEQ multiplex PCR; TCRdb's copy has only in-frame clones and lacks some. The data show 11,000 to 15,000 clones, 60% to 75% seen once. Study observations and caveats: Pretreatment Treg/Th17 ratio correlated inversely with post-treatment tumor clonality.

The chain joins TRBV4-1 to TRBJ1-3; maybe TRBD1 (6 bases). Here the sequenced sample was PBMCs, taken after nivolumab (anti-PD-1) treatment. This TCR was recovered from a person between 40 and 80 years old with oral cavity squamous cell carcinoma. The CDR3 protein is CASSRDRPDSGNTIYF. Here the CDR3 DNA reads TGCGCCAGCAGCCGTGACAGGCCCGACTCTGGAAACACCATATATTTT.